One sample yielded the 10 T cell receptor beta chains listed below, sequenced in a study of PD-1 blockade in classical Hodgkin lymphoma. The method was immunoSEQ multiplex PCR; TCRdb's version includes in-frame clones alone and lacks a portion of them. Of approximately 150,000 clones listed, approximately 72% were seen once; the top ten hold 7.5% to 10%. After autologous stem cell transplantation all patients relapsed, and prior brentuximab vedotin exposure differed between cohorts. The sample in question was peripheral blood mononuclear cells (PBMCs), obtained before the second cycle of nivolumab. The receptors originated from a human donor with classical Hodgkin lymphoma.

The CDR3 protein is CASSLQGQNIQYF. In nucleotides, the CDR3 is TGTGCCAGCAGCTTACAAGGACAAAACATTCAGTACTTC. This chain uses TRBV5-4 with TRBJ2-4; the D is unclear. The CDR3 spans 13 residues. Germline V gene data show CDR1 as SGHNT and CDR2 as YYREEE (reference sequence). Trimming removed 2 bases from V and 5 bases from J, with 8 bases in between.

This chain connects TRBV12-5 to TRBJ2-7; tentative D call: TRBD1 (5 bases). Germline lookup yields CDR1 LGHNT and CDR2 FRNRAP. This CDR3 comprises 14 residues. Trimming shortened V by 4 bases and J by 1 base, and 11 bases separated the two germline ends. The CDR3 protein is CASGSGHGSYEQYF. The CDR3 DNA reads TGTGCTAGTGGTTCCGGACATGGGTCCTACGAGCAGTACTTC. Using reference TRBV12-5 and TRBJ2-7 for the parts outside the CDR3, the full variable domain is DARVTQTPRHKVTEMGQEVTMRCQPILGHNTVFWYRQTMMQGLELLAYFRNRAPLDDSGMPKDRFSAEMPDATLATLKIQPSEPRDSAVYFCASGSGHGSYEQYFGPGTRLTVT.

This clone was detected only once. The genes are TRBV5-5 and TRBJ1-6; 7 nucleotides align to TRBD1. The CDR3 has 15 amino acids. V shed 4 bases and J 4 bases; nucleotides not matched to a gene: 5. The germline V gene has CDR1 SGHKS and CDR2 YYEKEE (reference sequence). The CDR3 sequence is CASSARDSYNSPLHF. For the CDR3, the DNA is TGTGCCAGCAGCGCAAGGGACAGTTATAATTCACCCCTCCACTTT.

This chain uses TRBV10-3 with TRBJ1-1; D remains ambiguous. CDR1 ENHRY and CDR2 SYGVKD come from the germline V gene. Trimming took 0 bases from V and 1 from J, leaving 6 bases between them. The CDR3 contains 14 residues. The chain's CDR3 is CAISESRQNTEAFF. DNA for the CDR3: TGTGCCATCAGTGAGTCCCGGCAGAACACTGAAGCTTTCTTT.

CDR3 bases: TGTGCCAGCAGTTTCCGATATAGGACTAGCGGGGGTAGCACAGATACGCAGTATTTT. It codes for CASSFRYRTSGGSTDTQYF. The rearrangement uses TRBV28 and TRBJ2-3; TRBD2 matches at 13 bases. The CDR3 has 19 amino acids. CDR1 and CDR2 from the germline V gene are MDHEN and SYDVKM. V lost 3 bases and J lost 0; bases outside the gene matches: 9.

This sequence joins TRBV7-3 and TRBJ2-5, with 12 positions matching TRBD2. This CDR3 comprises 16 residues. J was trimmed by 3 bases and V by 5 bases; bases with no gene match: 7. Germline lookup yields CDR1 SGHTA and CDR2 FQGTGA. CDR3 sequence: CASSITSGGTKETQYF. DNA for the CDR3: TGTGCCAGCAGCATTACTAGCGGGGGGACCAAAGAGACCCAGTACTTC.

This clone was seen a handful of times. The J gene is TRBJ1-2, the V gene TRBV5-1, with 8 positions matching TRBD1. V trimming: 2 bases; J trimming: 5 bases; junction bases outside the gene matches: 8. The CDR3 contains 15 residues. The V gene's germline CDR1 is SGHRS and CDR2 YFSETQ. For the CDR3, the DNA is TGCGCCAGCAGCTTTCTGACAGGGGTCGATTATGGCTACACCTTC. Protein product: CASSFLTGVDYGYTF.

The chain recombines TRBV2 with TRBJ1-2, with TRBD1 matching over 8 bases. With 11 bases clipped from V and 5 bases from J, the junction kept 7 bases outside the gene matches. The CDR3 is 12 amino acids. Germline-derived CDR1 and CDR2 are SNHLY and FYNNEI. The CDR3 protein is CAGRQGSYGYTF. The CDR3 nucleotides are TGTGCCGGCCGACAGGGGTCTTATGGCTACACCTTC. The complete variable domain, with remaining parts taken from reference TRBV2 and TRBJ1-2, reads EPEVTQTPSHQVTQMGQEVILRCVPISNHLYFYWYRQILGQKVEFLVSFYNNEISEKSEIFDDQFSVERPDGSNFTLKIRSTKLEDSAMYFCAGRQGSYGYTFGSGTRLTVV.

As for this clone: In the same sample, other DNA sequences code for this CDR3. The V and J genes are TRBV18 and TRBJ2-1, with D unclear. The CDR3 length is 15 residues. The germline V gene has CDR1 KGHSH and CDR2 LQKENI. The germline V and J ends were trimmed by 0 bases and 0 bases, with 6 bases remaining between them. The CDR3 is CASSPPGYSYNEQFF. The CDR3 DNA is TGTGCCAGCTCACCACCGGGGTACTCCTACAATGAGCAGTTCTTC.

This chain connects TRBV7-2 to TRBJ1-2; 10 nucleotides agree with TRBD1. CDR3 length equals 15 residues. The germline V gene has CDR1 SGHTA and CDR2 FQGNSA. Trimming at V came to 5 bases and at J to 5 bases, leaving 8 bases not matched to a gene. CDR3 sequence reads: CASSARPGQGYGYTF. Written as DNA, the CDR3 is TGTGCCAGCAGCGCCCGTCCGGGACAGGGGTATGGCTACACCTTC.